This is a list of T cell receptor beta chains from one sample in a study of blood T cell repertoires in COVID-19. The protocol was immunoSEQ multiplex PCR, while the TCRdb copy is restricted to in-frame clones and leaves out a portion. The table has about 66,000 clones, around 88% seen once. Sequenced input: peripheral blood. The receptors derive from a woman in her 70s with acute or convalescent COVID-19. Each CDR3 is given with its conserved first and last residue. Fields, in order: CDR3 protein, CDR3 DNA, V gene, J gene, D gene, clone size. The D gene is left open where the match is weak. Clone size is not always given. Where it is, it says once, few, many or a class for expanded clones.

CATSDHRLGGNQPQHF,TGTGCCACCAGTGATCACAGGTTGGGCGGCAATCAGCCCCAGCATTTT,TRBV24-1,TRBJ1-5,-,-
CASFGQERYEQYF,TGTGCCAGCTTCGGACAGGAGCGGTACGAGCAGTACTTC,TRBV2,TRBJ2-7,TRBD1,-
CASSFKGGQGIYGYTF,TGTGCCAGCAGCTTTAAAGGGGGACAGGGCATCTATGGCTACACCTTC,TRBV11-2,TRBJ1-2,TRBD1,-
CASSYSGGNSPLHF,TGTGCCAGCAGTTACTCGGGGGGGAATTCACCCCTCCACTTT,TRBV6-5,TRBJ1-6,-,-
CASSTGGNGELFF,TGTGCCAGCAGTACAGGGGGAAACGGGGAGCTGTTTTTT,TRBV27,TRBJ2-2,TRBD1,once
CASSFNRGAEAFF,TGTGCCAGCAGCTTTAACAGGGGTGCTGAAGCTTTCTTT,TRBV5-5,TRBJ1-1,TRBD1,-
CASSPPVRGFDPVEVSTDTQYF,TGTGCCAGCAGTCCCCCGGTCCGGGGATTCGACCCCGTTGAGGTTAGCACAGATACGCAGTATTTT,TRBV27,TRBJ2-3,-,-
CASSLGRFYEQYF,TGCGCCAGCAGCTTGGGCCGGTTCTACGAGCAGTACTTC,TRBV5-1,TRBJ2-7,-,-
CASDTVQMGTDTQYF,TGTGCCAGCGATACAGTCCAGATGGGCACAGATACGCAGTATTTT,TRBV28,TRBJ2-3,-,-
CASSPGGGVGEKLFF,TGTGCCAGCAGCCCCGGAGGGGGGGTAGGTGAAAAACTGTTTTTT,TRBV11-2,TRBJ1-4,-,-
CAWSLAGFTDTQYF,TGTGCCTGGAGTCTAGCGGGGTTCACAGATACGCAGTATTTT,TRBV30,TRBJ2-3,TRBD2,-
CATLILAKSSYEQYF,TGTGCCACCTTGATACTAGCGAAGAGCTCCTACGAGCAGTACTTC,TRBV2,TRBJ2-7,TRBD2,-
CASSLAGGQTYEQYF,TGCGCCAGCAGCTTGGCCGGGGGACAGACCTACGAGCAGTACTTC,TRBV5-1,TRBJ2-7,-,-
CASSTGTSQPDTQYF,TGTGCCAGCAGCACCGGGACTAGCCAACCAGATACGCAGTATTTT,TRBV7-3,TRBJ2-3,TRBD2,-
CASSFTTSAMNTEAFF,TGCGCCAGCAGCTTTACGACATCCGCTATGAACACTGAAGCTTTCTTT,TRBV5-1,TRBJ1-1,-,-
CASSIRGAGVGNEQFF,TGTGCCAGTAGTATTCGGGGAGCGGGAGTGGGAAATGAGCAGTTCTTC,TRBV19,TRBJ2-1,TRBD2,-
CSASPNPGQPQHF,TGCAGTGCTAGTCCTAATCCCGGGCAGCCCCAGCATTTT,TRBV20-1,TRBJ1-5,-,-
CASSPDRGAGNTIYF,TGTGCCAGCAGCCCGGACAGAGGGGCTGGAAACACCATATATTTT,TRBV5-8,TRBJ1-3,-,-
CASSVAGQSNSPLHF,TGTGCCAGCAGCGTGGCAGGCCAATCGAATTCACCCCTCCACTTT,TRBV9,TRBJ1-6,-,-
CASSSGTGGFDEQYF,TGTGCCAGCAGCTCCGGGACAGGGGGCTTCGACGAGCAGTACTTC,TRBV7-8,TRBJ2-7,TRBD1,-
CASSLGGGTEAFF,TGTGCCAGCAGCCTGGGAGGAGGCACTGAAGCTTTCTTT,TRBV3-1/TRBV3-2,TRBJ1-1,-,-